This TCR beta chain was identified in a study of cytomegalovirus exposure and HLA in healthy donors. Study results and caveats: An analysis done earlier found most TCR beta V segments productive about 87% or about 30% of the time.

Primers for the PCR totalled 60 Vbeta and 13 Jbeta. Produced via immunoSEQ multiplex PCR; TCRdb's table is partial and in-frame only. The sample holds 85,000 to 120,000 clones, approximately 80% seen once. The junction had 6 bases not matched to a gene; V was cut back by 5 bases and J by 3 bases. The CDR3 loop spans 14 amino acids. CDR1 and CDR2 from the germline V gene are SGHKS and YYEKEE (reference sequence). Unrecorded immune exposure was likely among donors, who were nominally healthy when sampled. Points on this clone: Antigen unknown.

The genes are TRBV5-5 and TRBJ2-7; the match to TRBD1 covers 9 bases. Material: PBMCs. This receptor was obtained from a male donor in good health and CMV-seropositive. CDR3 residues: CASRPGQGFYEQYF. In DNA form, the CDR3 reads TGTGCCAGCAGGCCGGGACAGGGTTTCTACGAGCAGTACTTC.